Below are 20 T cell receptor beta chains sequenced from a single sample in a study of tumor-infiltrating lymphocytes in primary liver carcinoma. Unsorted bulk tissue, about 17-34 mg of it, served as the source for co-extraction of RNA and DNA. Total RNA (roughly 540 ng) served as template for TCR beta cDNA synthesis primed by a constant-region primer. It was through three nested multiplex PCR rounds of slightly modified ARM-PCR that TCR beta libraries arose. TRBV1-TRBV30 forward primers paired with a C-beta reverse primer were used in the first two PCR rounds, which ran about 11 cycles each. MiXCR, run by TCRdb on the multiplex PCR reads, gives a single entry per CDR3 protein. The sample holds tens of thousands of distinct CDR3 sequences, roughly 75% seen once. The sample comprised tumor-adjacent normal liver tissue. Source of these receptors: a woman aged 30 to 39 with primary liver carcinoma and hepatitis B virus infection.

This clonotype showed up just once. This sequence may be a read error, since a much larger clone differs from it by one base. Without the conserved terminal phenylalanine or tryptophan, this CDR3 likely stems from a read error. The CDR3, as DNA: TGTGCCAGCAGTGACGTCCGGACTTACGATCAGTTCTTA. It yields the protein CASSDVRTYDQFL. The rearrangement joins TRBV2 to TRBJ2-1; a weak D match, TRBD2 (5 bases). CDR3 length: 13 amino acids. Germline assignment: CDR1 SNHLY and CDR2 FYNNEI. V was trimmed by 3 bases and J by 13 bases, leaving 16 bases between them.

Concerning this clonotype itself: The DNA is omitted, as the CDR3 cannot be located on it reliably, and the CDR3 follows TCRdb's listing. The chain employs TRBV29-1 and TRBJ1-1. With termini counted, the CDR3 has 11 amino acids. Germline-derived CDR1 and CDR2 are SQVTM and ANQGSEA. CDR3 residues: CSVGVGTGAFF.

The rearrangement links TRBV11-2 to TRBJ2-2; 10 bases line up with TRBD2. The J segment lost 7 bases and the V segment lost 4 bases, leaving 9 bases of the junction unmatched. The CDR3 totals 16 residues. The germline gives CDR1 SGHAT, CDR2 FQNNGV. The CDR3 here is CASSSTRSGRYGELFF. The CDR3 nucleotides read TGTGCCAGCAGCTCAACACGTAGCGGGAGGTACGGGGAGCTGTTTTTT.

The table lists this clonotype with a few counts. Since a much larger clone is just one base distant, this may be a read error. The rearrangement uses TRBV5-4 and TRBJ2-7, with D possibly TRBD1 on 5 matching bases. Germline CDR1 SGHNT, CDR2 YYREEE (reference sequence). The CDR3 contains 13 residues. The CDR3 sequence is CAGSVDSSYEQYF. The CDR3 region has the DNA TGTGCCGGCAGCGTTGACAGTTCCTACGAGCAGTACTTC.

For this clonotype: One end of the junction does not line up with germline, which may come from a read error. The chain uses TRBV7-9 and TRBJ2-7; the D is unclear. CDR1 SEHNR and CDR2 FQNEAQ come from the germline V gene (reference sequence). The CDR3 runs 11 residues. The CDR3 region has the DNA TGTGTCAGCAGCCTTTCCTACGAGCAGTACTTT. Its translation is CVSSLSYEQYF.

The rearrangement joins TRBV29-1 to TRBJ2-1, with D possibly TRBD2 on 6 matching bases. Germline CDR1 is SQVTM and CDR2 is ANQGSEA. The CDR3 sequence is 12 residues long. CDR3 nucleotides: TGCAACTCGGCGGGATTGTTAAATGAGCAGTTCTTC. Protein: CNSAGLLNEQFF.

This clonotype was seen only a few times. CDR3 coding DNA: TGTGCCAGCGGCGGACCGGCGGCGGACTCATACAATGAGCAGTTCTTC. Its translation: CASGGPAADSYNEQFF. This rearrangement joins TRBV7-9 to TRBJ2-1; tentatively, D is TRBD2 (5 bases). V was clipped by 8 bases and J by 4 bases, with 21 bases between them. CDR3 length: 16 residues. CDR1 SEHNR and CDR2 FQNEAQ come from the germline V gene (reference sequence).

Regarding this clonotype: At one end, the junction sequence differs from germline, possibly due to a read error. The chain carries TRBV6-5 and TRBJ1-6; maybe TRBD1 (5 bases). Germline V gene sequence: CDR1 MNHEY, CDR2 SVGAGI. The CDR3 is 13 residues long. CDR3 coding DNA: TGCGCAAGCAGAAGAGGGGAGTATTCACCCCTCCACTTT. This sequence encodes CASRRGEYSPLHF.

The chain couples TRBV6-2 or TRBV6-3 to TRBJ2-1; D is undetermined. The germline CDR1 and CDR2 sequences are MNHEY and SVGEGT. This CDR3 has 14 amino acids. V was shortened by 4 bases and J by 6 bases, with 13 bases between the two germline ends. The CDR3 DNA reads TGTGCCAGCAGTTGGGCGACTCTCCTCAATGAGCAGTTCTTC. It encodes CASSWATLLNEQFF.

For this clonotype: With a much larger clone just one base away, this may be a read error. CDR3 region: CASSDHGRTSGSRQFF. CDR3 in DNA: TGTGCCAGCAGCGACCACGGCCGGACTAGCGGGAGTCGACAGTTCTTC. The J gene is TRBJ2-1, the V gene TRBV11-1; 13 bases are shared with TRBD2. The CDR3 extends over 16 amino acids. Germline trimming cut 5 bases from V and 13 bases from J; bases unmatched to any gene: 14. The germline CDR1 and CDR2 sequences are SGHAT and FQDESV (reference sequence).

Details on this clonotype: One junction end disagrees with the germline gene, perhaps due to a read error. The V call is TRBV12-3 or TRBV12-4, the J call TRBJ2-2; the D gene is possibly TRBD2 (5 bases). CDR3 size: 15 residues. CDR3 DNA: TGTGCCAGCAGCCTTGGAGGACGAGTCACCAGGGAGCTGTTTTTT. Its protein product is CASSLGGRVTRELFF.

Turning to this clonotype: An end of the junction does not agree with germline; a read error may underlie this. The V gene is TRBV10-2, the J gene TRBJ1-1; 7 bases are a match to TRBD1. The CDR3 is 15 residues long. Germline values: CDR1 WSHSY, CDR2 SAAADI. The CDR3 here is CASNESHRGNTEAFF. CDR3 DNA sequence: TGTGCCAGCAATGAGTCCCACAGGGGAAACACTGAAGCTTTCTTT.

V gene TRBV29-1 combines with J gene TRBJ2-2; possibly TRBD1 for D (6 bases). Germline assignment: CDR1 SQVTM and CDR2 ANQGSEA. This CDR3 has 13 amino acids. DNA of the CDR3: TGCATCGGACAGTGGGCGAACACCGGGGAGCTGTTTTTT. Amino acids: CIGQWANTGELFF.

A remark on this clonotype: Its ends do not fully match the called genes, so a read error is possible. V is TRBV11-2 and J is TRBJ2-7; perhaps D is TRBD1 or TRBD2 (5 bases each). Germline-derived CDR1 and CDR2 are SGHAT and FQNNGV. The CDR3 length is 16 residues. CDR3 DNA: TGTGCCAGCAGCTCTCGGACAAGCTGGAGGTCCTACGAGCAGTACTTT. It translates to CASSSRTSWRSYEQYF.

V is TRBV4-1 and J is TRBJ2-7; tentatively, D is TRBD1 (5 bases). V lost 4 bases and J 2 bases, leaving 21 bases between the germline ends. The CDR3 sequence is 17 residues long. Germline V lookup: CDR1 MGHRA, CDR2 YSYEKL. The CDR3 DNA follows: TGCGCCAGCAGCCGATTGGGGCCCGCTTCTCCCGCCTACGAGCAGTACTTC. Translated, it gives CASSRLGPASPAYEQYF.

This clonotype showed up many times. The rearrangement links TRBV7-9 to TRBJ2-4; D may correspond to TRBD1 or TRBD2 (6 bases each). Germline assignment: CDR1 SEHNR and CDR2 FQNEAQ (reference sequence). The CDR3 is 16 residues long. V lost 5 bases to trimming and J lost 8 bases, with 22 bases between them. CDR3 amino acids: CASSPPPGASKDIQYF. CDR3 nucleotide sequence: TGTGCCAGCAGCCCCCCCCCGGGGGCCAGCAAGGACATTCAGTACTTC.

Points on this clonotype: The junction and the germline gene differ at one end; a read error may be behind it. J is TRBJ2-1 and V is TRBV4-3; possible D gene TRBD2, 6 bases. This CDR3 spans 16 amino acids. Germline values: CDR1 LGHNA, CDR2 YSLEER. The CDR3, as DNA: TGCACCAGCAGCCAAGATGCGGGAAGCTCCTGCAATGAGCAGTTTTTC. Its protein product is CTSSQDAGSSCNEQFF.

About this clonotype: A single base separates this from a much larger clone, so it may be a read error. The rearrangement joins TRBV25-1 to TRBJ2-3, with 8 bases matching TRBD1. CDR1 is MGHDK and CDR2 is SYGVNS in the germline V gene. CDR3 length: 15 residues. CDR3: CVSSANRGDADTQYF. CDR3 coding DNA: TGTGTCAGCAGTGCGAACAGGGGGGACGCAGATACGCAGTATTTT.

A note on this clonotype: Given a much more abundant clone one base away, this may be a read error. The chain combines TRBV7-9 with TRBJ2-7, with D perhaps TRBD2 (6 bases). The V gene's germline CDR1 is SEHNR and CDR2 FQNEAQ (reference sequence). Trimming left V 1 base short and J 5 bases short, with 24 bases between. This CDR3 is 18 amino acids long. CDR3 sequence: CASSLDSLVGGMGHEQYF. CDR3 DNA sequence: TGTGCCAGCAGCTTAGATAGTTTAGTGGGCGGGATGGGTCACGAGCAGTACTTC.

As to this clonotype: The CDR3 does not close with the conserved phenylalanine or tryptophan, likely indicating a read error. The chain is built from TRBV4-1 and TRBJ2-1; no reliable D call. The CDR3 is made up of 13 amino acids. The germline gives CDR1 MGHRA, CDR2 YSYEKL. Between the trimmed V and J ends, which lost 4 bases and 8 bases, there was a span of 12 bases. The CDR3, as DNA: TGCGCCAGCAGCCCAGATTATCACTATGAGCAGTTCATC. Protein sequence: CASSPDYHYEQFI.